This T cell receptor beta chain appears in the sequencing data of a study of T cell responses to AZD1222 COVID-19 vaccine. Concerning this clone itself: Its antigen remains unknown.

Generated by immunoSEQ multiplex PCR, the TCRdb table keeps only in-frame clones and is missing some. The table has 100,000 or so clones, approximately 89% seen once. V shed 3 bases and J shed 11 bases, with 10 bases lying between them. CDR3 length: 11 amino acids. Germline V CDR1 and CDR2: LNHNV, YYDKDF (reference sequence). General study points: In all cases, repertoires were sampled only after the peak T cell response. When two AZD1222 doses had been given, Spike-specific TCR breadth and depth rose. As reported, nearly half of all spike-specific TCRs target variant regions that are unmutated. There were mostly white British donors and more females than males, and clonal diversity was possibly underestimated.

The material sequenced was peripheral blood, taken 28 days after the second AZD1222 dose. This chain connects TRBV15 to TRBJ1-1; D is unresolved. The clonotype originates from an adult who received the AZD1222 COVID-19 vaccine. The CDR3: CATSSQRWAFF. CDR3 DNA sequence: TGTGCCACCAGCAGCCAAAGATGGGCTTTCTTT.